One and the same sample provided the 5 T cell receptor beta chains below, sequenced in a study of Graves' ophthalmopathy and Graves' hyperthyroidism (dated by TCRdb to 2016 to 2018). The run used an Illumina HiSeq 2000. For repertoire sequencing, the TCR beta CDR3 regions were amplified from RNA transcripts. A first-round RT-PCR used HTBI primers with the Qiagen OneStep RT-PCR kit, followed by a second-round multiplex PCR, size selection and purification. TCRdb applied fastp at Q25 and MiXCR to the public reads, then kept only in-frame beta chains. Duplicate CDR3 protein sequences are folded into a single record with the most common DNA and genes. Here the sample has approximately 210,000 distinct CDR3 sequences; just under 30% occur a single time. The leading ten clones occupy approximately 9.6% of the sample. Sequencing was performed on peripheral blood. The source of these receptors is a man aged 50 to 59 with Graves' ophthalmopathy. Donor details come from another sample of the same person, matched by shared clones.

With respect to this clonotype: The germline gene is not matched at one end of the junction; a read error may be the cause. The rearrangement uses TRBV6-2 or TRBV6-3 and TRBJ1-1; no clear D gene. There are 11 residues in the CDR3. Germline CDR1 MNHEY, CDR2 SVGEGT. CDR3 DNA: TGTGCCAGCAGCCGGAACACTGAAGCTCTCTTT. It yields the protein CASSRNTEALF.

This clonotype was found many times. This chain connects TRBV5-1 to TRBJ2-4, with 9 bases aligning to TRBD1. V lost 0 bases and J lost 6; bases outside the gene matches: 1. CDR3 length: 14 amino acids. Germline CDR1 SGHRS, CDR2 YFSETQ. The CDR3 DNA is TGCGCCAGCAGCTTGGAGGGACAGGGAAACATTCAGTACTTC. This gives the protein CASSLEGQGNIQYF.

This clonotype turned up a few times. The chain couples TRBV12-3 or TRBV12-4 to TRBJ1-6; D unclear. V was trimmed by 1 base and J by 4 bases, leaving 5 bases between them. This CDR3 has 14 amino acids. The CDR3 nucleotides are TGTGCCAGCAGTTTAGTACTGTATAATTCACCCCTCCACTTT. Residues: CASSLVLYNSPLHF.

This clonotype has a count of ten or more. The V gene is TRBV30, the J gene TRBJ1-1; D is perhaps TRBD1 (5 bases). The germline V gene has CDR1 GTSNPN and CDR2 SVGIG (reference sequence). The CDR3 spans 15 residues. V lost 0 bases and J 4 bases, leaving 15 bases between the germline ends. CDR3 loop: CAWSVLRGVGTEAFF. The CDR3 DNA reads TGTGCCTGGAGTGTACTGAGGGGAGTAGGCACTGAAGCTTTCTTT.

There are many counts of this clonotype. The chain links TRBV4-1 to TRBJ2-7; no definite D call. V lost 1 base, J lost 1 base, and 11 bases lay in between. Germline CDR1 MGHRA, CDR2 YSYEKL. CDR3 length: 15 residues. The DNA for the CDR3 is TGCGCCAGCAGCCAAGTCGGGCAGACTTCCTACGAGCAGTACTTC. Protein product: CASSQVGQTSYEQYF.